Presented here are 27 T cell receptor beta chains from one specimen sequenced in a study of CD8 T cells in ankylosing spondylitis. Overall study results and limits: There was a TCR beta motif, made of 7 or 8 highly homologous variants, that appeared characteristic of ankylosing spondylitis blood.

These receptors' antigens are unknown. TCRdb recomputed calls from the 5' RACE reads with MiXCR, one row per CDR3 protein. The sample includes 350,000 to 550,000 distinct CDR3 sequences, roughly 27% seen only once; the top ten take 0.89%. Sequenced sample: blood, either unsorted or a sorted T cell fraction (not recorded which). The source of these receptors is a male donor with ankylosing spondylitis.

This clonotype was seen more than once but under ten times. The V and J genes are TRBV20-1 and TRBJ2-3, with D perhaps matching TRBD2 (5 bases). The V gene lost 7 bases and the J gene lost 2 bases, with 13 bases spanning the gap. From germline, CDR1 is DFQATT and CDR2 SNEGSKA (reference sequence). The CDR3 is 13 residues long. Here the CDR3 reads CSVVKRTTDTQYF. Written as DNA, the CDR3 is TGCAGTGTTGTTAAGCGGACCACAGATACGCAGTATTTT.

This clonotype has more than one count but fewer than ten. This chain uses TRBV20-1 with TRBJ1-2; 7 bases align to TRBD1. V was clipped by 6 bases and J by 3 bases; unmatched bases: 10. The germline V gene has CDR1 DFQATT and CDR2 SNEGSKA (reference sequence). The CDR3 has 14 residues. CDR3 bases: TGCAGTGCACCGGACAGGAGAGGTCACTATGGCTACACCTTC. It is translated as CSAPDRRGHYGYTF.

The chain carries TRBV20-1 and TRBJ1-6; tentatively, D is TRBD1 (6 bases). V was cut by 4 bases and J by 16 bases, with 20 bases left in between. The CDR3 consists of 13 residues. The V gene's germline CDR1 is DFQATT and CDR2 SNEGSKA (reference sequence). Written as DNA, the CDR3 is TGCAGTGCTACTCACGAGTCGGGGGCCCTACTCCACTTT. This sequence encodes CSATHESGALLHF.

V gene TRBV12-3 or TRBV12-4 combines with J gene TRBJ1-1, with D perhaps matching TRBD1 (6 bases). Deletions cut 6 bases from V and 10 bases from J, with 18 bases between. This CDR3 region has 13 residues. The chain's CDR3 is CASRGGGGVGAFF. CDR3 sequence (DNA): TGTGCCAGCAGGGGAGGGGGGGGAGTAGGAGCTTTCTTT.

The genes are TRBV15 and TRBJ1-2; D is perhaps TRBD1 (6 bases). Trimming took off 5 bases at V and 1 base at J, with 11 bases between the two ends. CDR1 is LNHNV and CDR2 is YYDKDF in the germline V gene (reference sequence). This CDR3 has 14 amino acids. The CDR3 DNA follows: TGTGCCACCAGCCCGGGGGGCGATAACTATGGCTACACCTTC. Protein product: CATSPGGDNYGYTF.

The chain has TRBV20-1 and TRBJ2-5, with D perhaps TRBD2 (5 bases). This CDR3 spans 15 amino acids. Germline V CDR1 and CDR2: DFQATT, SNEGSKA (reference sequence). V shed 3 bases and J shed 1 base, with 15 bases lying between them. The chain's CDR3 is CSASPGGGGQETQYF. In nucleotides, the CDR3 is TGCAGTGCTAGTCCCGGTGGAGGCGGCCAAGAGACCCAGTACTTC.

The chain has TRBV15 and TRBJ1-1, with 9 bases aligning to TRBD1. Per germline, CDR1 LNHNV and CDR2 YYDKDF (reference sequence). V dropped 4 bases and J dropped 5; count of bases not matched to a gene: 5. The CDR3 runs 14 residues. The CDR3 bases are TGTGCCACCAGCAAAACAGGGGGCTGGACTGAAGCTTTCTTT. This codes for CATSKTGGWTEAFF.

This chain links TRBV20-1 with TRBJ1-1; unclear D gene. CDR1 and CDR2 (germline): DFQATT, SNEGSKA (reference sequence). The CDR3 consists of 13 residues. The ends were cut back, 0 bases at V and 7 bases at J, with 12 bases in the middle. CDR3 nucleotide sequence: TGCAGTGCTAGAGAACGGAACCCTTATGAAGCTTTCTTT. Amino acid sequence: CSARERNPYEAFF.

The table lists this clonotype with a few counts. The CDR3 here is CASRRLSGELFF. CDR3 nucleotides: TGTGCCAGCAGACGACTATCCGGGGAGCTGTTTTTT. The rearrangement joins TRBV5-6 to TRBJ2-2; TRBD2 might be the D (5 bases). The CDR3 extends over 12 amino acids. Trimming pared 5 bases from V and 6 bases from J, leaving 8 bases between. Germline loops: CDR1 SGHDT, CDR2 YYEEEE.

This clonotype was counted a few times. The rearrangement joins TRBV28 to TRBJ2-1, with D uncertain. Germline loops: CDR1 MDHEN, CDR2 SYDVKM. CDR3 length equals 13 residues. Trimming pared 2 bases from V and 10 bases from J, leaving 12 bases between. CDR3 nucleotides: TGTGCCAGCAGTTTAGGGTTGGAAGCGGAGCAGTTCTTC. Translation: CASSLGLEAEQFF.

This clonotype appeared a few times. The rearrangement uses TRBV5-1 and TRBJ2-7; 11 nucleotides agree with TRBD2. V lost 4 bases, J lost 1 base, and 10 bases stayed unmatched. The CDR3 extends over 17 amino acids. The germline V gene encodes CDR1 SGHRS and CDR2 YFSETQ. CDR3 nucleotide sequence: TGCGCCAGCAGCCCAGGACTAGCGGGCCAACTTTCCTACGAGCAGTACTTC. It encodes CASSPGLAGQLSYEQYF.

This clonotype was counted between two and nine times. The V gene is TRBV7-9, the J gene TRBJ2-1, with D unresolved. V was clipped by 7 bases and J by 7 bases, with 11 bases between them. The CDR3 is made up of 12 amino acids. The V gene's germline CDR1 is SEHNR and CDR2 FQNEAQ (reference sequence). The CDR3 here is CASMATGNEQFF. The CDR3 nucleotides are TGTGCCAGCATGGCTACGGGTAATGAGCAGTTCTTC.

This chain connects TRBV7-6 to TRBJ2-1; D perhaps matches TRBD2 (6 bases). Germline values: CDR1 SGHVS, CDR2 FNYEAQ. There are 14 residues in the CDR3. V shed 5 bases and J shed 4 bases, with 12 bases lying between them. CDR3 amino acids: CASSGLPDYNEQFF. CDR3 sequence (DNA): TGTGCCAGCAGCGGACTACCCGATTACAATGAGCAGTTCTTC.

This clonotype showed up just a few times. The chain couples TRBV7-9 to TRBJ2-5; 8 positions agree with TRBD2. The CDR3 loop spans 15 amino acids. Germline loops: CDR1 SEHNR, CDR2 FQNEAQ (reference sequence). V was pared by 3 bases and J by 5 bases, with 8 bases of the junction left unmatched. This chain's CDR3 is CASSFSSGRSETQYF. As DNA, the CDR3 is TGTGCCAGCAGCTTTTCAAGCGGGAGATCGGAGACCCAGTACTTC. Supplemented by reference TRBV7-9 and TRBJ2-5, the full variable domain reads DTGVSQNPRHKITKRGQNVTFRCDPISEHNRLYWYRQTLGQGPEFLTYFQNEAQLEKSRLLSDRFSAERPKGSFSTLEIQRTEQGDSAMYLCASSFSSGRSETQYFGPGTRLLVL.

The rearrangement joins TRBV5-6 to TRBJ2-1, with 8 bases lining up with TRBD2. The germline V gene has CDR1 SGHDT and CDR2 YYEEEE. The junction had 10 bases not matched to a gene; V was cut back by 0 bases and J by 5 bases. The CDR3 loop spans 17 amino acids. The CDR3 here is CASSLGLAGSFNNEQFF. The CDR3 region has the DNA TGTGCCAGCAGCTTGGGTCTAGCGGGTTCGTTTAACAATGAGCAGTTCTTC.

The J gene is TRBJ2-1, the V gene TRBV5-5, with TRBD2 as a possible D gene (5 bases). CDR3 length equals 16 residues. Trimming stripped 0 bases from V and 0 bases from J, with 10 bases between. In germline, CDR1 is SGHKS, CDR2 YYEKEE (reference sequence). The CDR3 reads CASSLGWESSYNEQFF. CDR3 nucleotides: TGTGCCAGCAGCTTGGGGTGGGAGAGCTCCTACAATGAGCAGTTCTTC.

This clonotype was seen only a few times. The chain uses TRBV10-2 and TRBJ1-2, with TRBD1 as a possible D gene (5 bases). Germline CDR1 WSHSY, CDR2 SAAADI. This CDR3 has 12 amino acids. V was shortened by 11 bases and J by 4 bases, with 14 bases between the two germline ends. In DNA, the CDR3 is TGCGCCCCCCGGGGCTCATCCTATGGCTACACCTTC. Translation: CAPRGSSYGYTF.

The chain has TRBV12-3 or TRBV12-4 and TRBJ1-5; TRBD1 aligns across 7 bases. CDR3 length: 15 residues. Trimming at V came to 1 base and at J to 6 bases, leaving 6 bases not matched to a gene. The CDR3, as DNA: TGTGCCAGCAGTTTAGTAGGGGGCGAGGGTCAGCCCCAGCATTTT. Protein sequence: CASSLVGGEGQPQHF.

This clonotype was picked up a small number of times. The V gene is TRBV6-1, the J gene TRBJ1-1, with unresolved D. The length of the CDR3 is 15 residues. In germline, CDR1 is MNHNS, CDR2 SASEGT. V lost 7 bases and J lost 1, with 16 bases in between. CDR3 in DNA: TGTGCCAGCACCCCGAGGTTACGCCCGAACACTGAAGCTTTCTTT. It codes for CASTPRLRPNTEAFF.

This chain links TRBV3-1 with TRBJ1-5, with D unresolved. Germline lookup yields CDR1 LGHDT and CDR2 YNNKEL (reference sequence). V was cut by 1 base and J by 0 bases, with 4 bases left in between. The CDR3 totals 14 residues. DNA for the CDR3: TGTGCCAGCAGCCAAGCCTATAGCAATCAGCCCCAGCATTTT. Encoded protein: CASSQAYSNQPQHF.

V gene TRBV9 combines with J gene TRBJ2-3; D may be TRBD2 (5 bases). There are 15 residues in the CDR3. In germline, CDR1 is SGDLS, CDR2 YYNGEE. The V and J ends lost 0 bases and 0 bases respectively, with 8 bases between them. The CDR3 reads CASSVDGGSTDTQYF. DNA for the CDR3: TGTGCCAGCAGCGTAGACGGCGGGAGCACAGATACGCAGTATTTT.

The chain combines TRBV7-2 with TRBJ1-2, with a possible D match to TRBD1 (6 bases). V was trimmed by 1 base and J by 3 bases, leaving 12 bases between them. The CDR3 spans 15 residues. Germline CDR1 SGHTA, CDR2 FQGNSA. The CDR3 spells CASSLDDRNYYGYTF. CDR3 nucleotides: TGTGCCAGCAGCTTAGATGACAGGAACTACTATGGCTACACCTTC.

V usage is TRBV11-1 and J usage is TRBJ2-4; 10 nucleotides line up with TRBD2. J was trimmed by 0 bases and V by 1 base; bases with no gene match: 6. CDR3 length: 18 residues. CDR1 and CDR2 (germline): SGHAT, FQDESV (reference sequence). Here the CDR3 reads CASSLEGLAGVAKNIQYF. For the CDR3, the DNA is TGTGCCAGCAGCTTAGAGGGTCTAGCGGGAGTAGCCAAAAACATTCAGTACTTC.

The rearrangement uses TRBV19 and TRBJ2-1, with D maybe TRBD2 (6 bases). Trimming stripped 4 bases from V and 7 bases from J, with 14 bases between. Per germline, CDR1 LNHDA and CDR2 SQIVND (reference sequence). The CDR3 is 14 residues long. CDR3 sequence reads: CASSTLAVPNEQFF. CDR3 in DNA: TGTGCCAGTAGTACCTTAGCGGTGCCTAATGAGCAGTTCTTC.

The chain combines TRBV5-1 with TRBJ2-3; a possible D gene is TRBD2 (5 bases). Germline V gene lookup returns CDR1 SGHRS and CDR2 YFSETQ. Trimming took off 6 bases at V and 0 bases at J, with 14 bases between the two ends. The CDR3 loop spans 15 amino acids. The CDR3 sequence: CASTFGGPSTDTQYF. For the CDR3, the DNA is TGCGCCAGCACCTTTGGCGGGCCGAGCACAGATACGCAGTATTTT.

This clonotype was detected only a few times. This chain joins TRBV5-1 and TRBJ2-2; 11 bases map to TRBD2. The CDR3 sequence is 19 residues long. The V gene end was trimmed by 3 bases and the J gene end by 0 bases; junction bases not matched to a gene: 10. CDR1 and CDR2 from the germline V gene are SGHRS and YFSETQ. The CDR3 bases are TGCGCCAGCAGCTCCGCCGGGACTAGCGGAGGCTCGAACACCGGGGAGCTGTTTTTT. Its protein is CASSSAGTSGGSNTGELFF. Complete variable domain (other parts from reference TRBV5-1 and TRBJ2-2): KAGVTQTPRYLIKTRGQQVTLSCSPISGHRSVSWYQQTPGQGLQFLFEYFSETQRNKGNFPGRFSGRQFSNSRSEMNVSTLELGDSALYLCASSSAGTSGGSNTGELFFGEGSRLTVL.

This clonotype was detected a few times. The chain has TRBV5-1 and TRBJ2-2; D call uncertain. Looked up from germline, CDR1 is SGHRS and CDR2 is YFSETQ. The CDR3 consists of 13 residues. Trimming left V 1 base short and J 7 bases short, with 8 bases between. As DNA, the CDR3 is TGCGCCAGCAGCTTGTCCGTGGTCGGGGAGCTGTTTTTT. It is translated as CASSLSVVGELFF. Full variable domain (remainder filled in from reference TRBV5-1 and TRBJ2-2): KAGVTQTPRYLIKTRGQQVTLSCSPISGHRSVSWYQQTPGQGLQFLFEYFSETQRNKGNFPGRFSGRQFSNSRSEMNVSTLELGDSALYLCASSLSVVGELFFGEGSRLTVL.